The 9 T cell receptor beta chains reported below all come from one sample, sequenced in a study of blood T cells in healthy people across ages. The authors ran a second PCR of roughly 6 to 12 cycles using a sample-barcoded 5' primer and a J-beta primer mix. TCRdb passed the 5' RACE reads through MiXCR, listing each CDR3 protein once. Of roughly 2 million distinct CDR3 sequences in the sample, 40% to 55% were seen once. Sequencing was done on a sample of blood. These receptors originate from a woman aged 40 to 50 in good health.

The rearrangement joins TRBV29-1 to TRBJ1-1; D unresolved. From germline, CDR1 is SQVTM and CDR2 ANQGSEA. The germline V and J ends were trimmed by 6 bases and 1 base, with 9 bases remaining between them. CDR3 length: 12 amino acids. Here the CDR3 reads CSVLPGNTEAFF. As DNA, the CDR3 is TGCAGCGTCCTCCCGGGGAACACTGAAGCTTTCTTT.

The rearrangement links TRBV7-2 to TRBJ2-5; 8 positions agree with TRBD1. The J call may be wrong; the DNA end is better matched by TRBJ2-7. The germline V gene encodes CDR1 SGHTA and CDR2 FQGNSA. This CDR3 is built from 14 residues. The CDR3 protein is CASSRTGQAYEQYF. The CDR3 bases are TGTGCCAGCAGTCGCACGGGACAGGCCTACGAGCAGTACTTC.

This clonotype was observed a few times. This chain connects TRBV29-1 to TRBJ1-5, with D possibly TRBD1 on 5 matching bases. Germline V gene sequence: CDR1 SQVTM, CDR2 ANQGSEA. Trimming pared 7 bases from V and 2 bases from J, leaving 18 bases between. The length of the CDR3 is 15 residues. The CDR3 region is CSAQTANGGNQPQHF. The CDR3 DNA reads TGCAGCGCCCAGACAGCCAACGGCGGCAATCAGCCCCAGCATTTT.

The CDR3 region has the DNA TGTGCCAGCAGCTTAGCGGCAGGGGGGTTGTACGAGCAGTACTTC. Amino acids: CASSLAAGGLYEQYF. The gene calls are TRBV7-2 and TRBJ2-7, with D maybe TRBD1 (7 bases). The CDR3 has 15 amino acids. Germline loops: CDR1 SGHTA, CDR2 FQGNSA. V gave up 0 bases and J gave up 4 bases, with 13 bases separating them. The complete variable domain, with remaining parts taken from reference TRBV7-2 and TRBJ2-7, reads GAGVSQSPSNKVTEKGKDVELRCDPISGHTALYWYRQSLGQGLEFLIYFQGNSAPDKSGLPSDRFSAERTGGSVSTLTIQRTQQEDSAVYLCASSLAAGGLYEQYFGPGTRLTVT.

This clonotype was seen a handful of times. The chain links TRBV20-1 to TRBJ2-3; no reliable D call. Germline V gene data show CDR1 as DFQATT and CDR2 as SNEGSKA (reference sequence). The CDR3 has 10 residues. V lost 3 bases to trimming and J lost 10 bases, with 8 bases between them. DNA for the CDR3: TGCAGTGCTAGTCCCGAGGCGCAGTATTTT. Protein sequence: CSASPEAQYF.

On this clonotype itself: This may be a read error, as it is one base from a much larger clone. V usage is TRBV14 and J usage is TRBJ2-7; D not resolved. This CDR3 is 12 amino acids long. Germline lookup yields CDR1 SGHDN and CDR2 FVKESK. Trimming pared 5 bases from V and 0 bases from J, leaving 5 bases between. The chain's CDR3 is CASSCSSYEQYF. The CDR3 nucleotides are TGTGCCAGCAGCTGCAGCTCCTACGAGCAGTACTTC.

This chain links TRBV9 with TRBJ2-1; D gene ambiguous. From germline, CDR1 is SGDLS and CDR2 YYNGEE. Deletions cut 3 bases from V and 10 bases from J, with 20 bases between. The CDR3 runs 15 residues. The CDR3 spells CASSAQATSPYEQFF. DNA for the CDR3: TGTGCCAGCAGCGCACAAGCGACTTCCCCATACGAGCAGTTCTTC.

This clonotype came up a few times. The chain uses TRBV6-2 or TRBV6-3 and TRBJ2-1; D perhaps matches TRBD1 (6 bases). The CDR3 runs 15 residues. Germline assignment: CDR1 MNHEY and CDR2 SVGEGT. V was cut by 6 bases and J by 2 bases, with 14 bases left in between. The CDR3: CASRKGQPPYNEQFF. In DNA form, the CDR3 reads TGTGCCAGCAGGAAGGGACAACCCCCCTACAATGAGCAGTTCTTC.

The chain has TRBV7-3 and TRBJ1-1, with 9 bases lining up with TRBD1. The CDR3 spans 14 residues. The germline gives CDR1 SGHTA, CDR2 FQGTGA. V lost 5 bases, J lost 3 bases, and 4 bases stayed unmatched. CDR3 loop: CASSQTGGYTEAFF. The CDR3 DNA reads as TGTGCCAGCAGCCAGACAGGGGGTTACACTGAAGCTTTCTTT.